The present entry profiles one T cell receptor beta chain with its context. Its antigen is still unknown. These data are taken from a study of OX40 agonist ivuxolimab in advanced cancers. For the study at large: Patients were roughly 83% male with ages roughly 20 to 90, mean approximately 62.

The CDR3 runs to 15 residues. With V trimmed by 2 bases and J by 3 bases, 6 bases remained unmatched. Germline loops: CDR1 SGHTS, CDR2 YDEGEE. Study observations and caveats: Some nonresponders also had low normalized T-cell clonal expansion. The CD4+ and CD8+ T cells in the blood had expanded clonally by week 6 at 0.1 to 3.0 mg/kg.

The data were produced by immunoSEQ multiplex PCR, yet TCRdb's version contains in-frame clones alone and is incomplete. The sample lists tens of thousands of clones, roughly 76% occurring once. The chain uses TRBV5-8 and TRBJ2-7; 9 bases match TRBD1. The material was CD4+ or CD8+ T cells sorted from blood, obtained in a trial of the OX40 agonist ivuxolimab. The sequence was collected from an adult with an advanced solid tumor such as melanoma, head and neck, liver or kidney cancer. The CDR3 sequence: CASSFYTTGGYEQYF. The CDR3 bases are TGTGCCAGCAGCTTCTATACGACAGGGGGCTACGAGCAGTACTTC.